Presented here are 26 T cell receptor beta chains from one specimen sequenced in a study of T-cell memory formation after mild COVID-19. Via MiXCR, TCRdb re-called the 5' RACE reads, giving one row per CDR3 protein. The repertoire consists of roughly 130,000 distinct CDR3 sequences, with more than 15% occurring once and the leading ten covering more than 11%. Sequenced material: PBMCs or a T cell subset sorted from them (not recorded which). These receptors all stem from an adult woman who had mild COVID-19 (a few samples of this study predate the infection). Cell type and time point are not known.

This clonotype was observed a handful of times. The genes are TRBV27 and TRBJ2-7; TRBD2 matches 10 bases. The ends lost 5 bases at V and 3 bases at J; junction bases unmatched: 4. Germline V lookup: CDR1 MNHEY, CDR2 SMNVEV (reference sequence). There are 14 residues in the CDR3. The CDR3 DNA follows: TGTGCCAGCAGTCTGGCTAGCGGGAGCTACGAGCAGTACTTC. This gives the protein CASSLASGSYEQYF.

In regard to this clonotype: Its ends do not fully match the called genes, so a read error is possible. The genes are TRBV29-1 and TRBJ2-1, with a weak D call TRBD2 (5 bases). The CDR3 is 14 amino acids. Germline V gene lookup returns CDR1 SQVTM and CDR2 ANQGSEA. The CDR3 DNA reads TGCAGCGCTGGAGGCCCCTCCACAATGAATGGGCAGTTCTTC. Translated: CSAGGPSTMNGQFF.

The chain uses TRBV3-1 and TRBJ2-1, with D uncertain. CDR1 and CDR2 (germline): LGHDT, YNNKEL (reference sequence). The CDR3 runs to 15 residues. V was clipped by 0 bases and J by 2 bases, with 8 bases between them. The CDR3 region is CASSQEGQAYNEQFF. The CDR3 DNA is TGTGCCAGCAGCCAAGAGGGCCAGGCCTACAATGAGCAGTTCTTC.

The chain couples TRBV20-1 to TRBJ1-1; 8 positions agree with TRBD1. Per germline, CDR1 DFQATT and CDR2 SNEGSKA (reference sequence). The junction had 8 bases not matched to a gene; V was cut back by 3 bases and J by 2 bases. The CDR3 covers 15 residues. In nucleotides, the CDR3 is TGCAGTGCTAGGGCATTGGACAGGGCAAACACTGAAGCTTTCTTT. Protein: CSARALDRANTEAFF.

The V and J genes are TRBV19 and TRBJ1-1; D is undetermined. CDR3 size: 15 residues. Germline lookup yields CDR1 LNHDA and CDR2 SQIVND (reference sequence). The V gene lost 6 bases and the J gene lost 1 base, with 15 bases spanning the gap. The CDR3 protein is CASRQTWVANTEAFF. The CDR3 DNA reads TGTGCCAGTAGACAAACGTGGGTAGCGAACACTGAAGCTTTCTTT.

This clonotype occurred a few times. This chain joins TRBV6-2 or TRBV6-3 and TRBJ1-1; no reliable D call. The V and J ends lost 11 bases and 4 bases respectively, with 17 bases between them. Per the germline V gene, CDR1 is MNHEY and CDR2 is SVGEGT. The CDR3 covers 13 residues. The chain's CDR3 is CASRKPLPTEAFF. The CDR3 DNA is TGTGCCTCCCGGAAGCCTCTCCCCACTGAAGCTTTCTTT.

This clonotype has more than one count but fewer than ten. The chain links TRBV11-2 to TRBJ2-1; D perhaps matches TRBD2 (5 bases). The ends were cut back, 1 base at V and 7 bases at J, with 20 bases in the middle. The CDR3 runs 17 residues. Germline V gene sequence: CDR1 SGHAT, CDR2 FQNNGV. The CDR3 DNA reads TGTGCCAGCAGCTTAGGTCGAGTCGGGATTAGCATGAATGAGCAGTTCTTC. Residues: CASSLGRVGISMNEQFF.

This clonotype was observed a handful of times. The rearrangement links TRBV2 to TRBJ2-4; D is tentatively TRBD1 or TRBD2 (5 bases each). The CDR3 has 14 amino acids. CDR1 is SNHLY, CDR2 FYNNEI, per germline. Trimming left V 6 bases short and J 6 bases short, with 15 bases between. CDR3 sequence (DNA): TGTGCCAGCAGCGCGGACATACGGGGAAACATTCAGTACTTC. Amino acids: CASSADIRGNIQYF.

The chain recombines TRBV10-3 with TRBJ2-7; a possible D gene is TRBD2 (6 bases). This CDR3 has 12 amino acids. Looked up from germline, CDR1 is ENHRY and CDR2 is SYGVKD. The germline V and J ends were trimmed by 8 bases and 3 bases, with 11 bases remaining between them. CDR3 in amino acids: CAIGSSGYEQYF. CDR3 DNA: TGTGCCATCGGAAGTAGCGGCTACGAGCAGTACTTC.

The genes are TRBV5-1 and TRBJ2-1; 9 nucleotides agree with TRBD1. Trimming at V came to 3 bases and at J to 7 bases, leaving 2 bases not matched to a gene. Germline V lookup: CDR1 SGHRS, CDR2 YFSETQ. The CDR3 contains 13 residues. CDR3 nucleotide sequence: TGCGCCAGCAGCTCGACAGGGGGTAATGAGCAGTTCTTC. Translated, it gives CASSSTGGNEQFF.

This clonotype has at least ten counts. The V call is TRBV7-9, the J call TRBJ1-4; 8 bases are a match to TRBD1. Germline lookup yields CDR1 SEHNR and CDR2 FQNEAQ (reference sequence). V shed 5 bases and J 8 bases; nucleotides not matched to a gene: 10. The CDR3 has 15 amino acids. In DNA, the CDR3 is TGTGCCAGCAGCCCGACGACAGGGGAGGAAGAAAAACTGTTTTTT. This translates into CASSPTTGEEEKLFF.

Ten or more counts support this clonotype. The CDR3 DNA reads as TGCAGTGCGGCGAGACAGGCATTCTCTGCGACCCCTAACTATGGCTACACCTTC. Its protein product is CSAARQAFSATPNYGYTF. This sequence joins TRBV20-1 and TRBJ1-2; a weak D match, TRBD1 (6 bases). The CDR3 totals 18 residues. Between the trimmed V and J ends, which lost 6 bases and 0 bases, there was a span of 26 bases. CDR1 is DFQATT and CDR2 is SNEGSKA in the germline V gene (reference sequence).

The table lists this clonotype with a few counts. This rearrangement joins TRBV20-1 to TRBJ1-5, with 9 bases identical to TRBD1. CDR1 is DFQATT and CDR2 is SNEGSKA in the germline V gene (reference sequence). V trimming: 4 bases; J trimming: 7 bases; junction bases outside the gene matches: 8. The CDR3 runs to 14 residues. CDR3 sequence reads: CSATPGQGRQPQHF. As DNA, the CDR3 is TGCAGTGCTACCCCGGGACAGGGAAGGCAGCCCCAGCATTTT.

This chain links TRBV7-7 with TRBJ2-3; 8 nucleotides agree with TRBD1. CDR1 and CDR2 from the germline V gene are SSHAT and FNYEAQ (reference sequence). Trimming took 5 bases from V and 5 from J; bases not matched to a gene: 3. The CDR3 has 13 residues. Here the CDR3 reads CASSADRGDTQYF. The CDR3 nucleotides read TGTGCCAGCAGCGCAGACAGGGGAGATACGCAGTATTTT.

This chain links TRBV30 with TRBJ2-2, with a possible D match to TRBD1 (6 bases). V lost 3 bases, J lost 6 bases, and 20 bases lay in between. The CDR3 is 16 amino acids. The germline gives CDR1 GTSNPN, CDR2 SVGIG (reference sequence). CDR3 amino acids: CAWRLQGQIWAGELFF. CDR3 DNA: TGTGCCTGGAGACTACAAGGACAGATCTGGGCCGGGGAGCTGTTTTTT.

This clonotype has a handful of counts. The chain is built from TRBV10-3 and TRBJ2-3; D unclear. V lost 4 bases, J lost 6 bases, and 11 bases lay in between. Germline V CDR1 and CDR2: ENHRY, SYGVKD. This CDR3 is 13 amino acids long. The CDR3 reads CAISGSSGDTQYF. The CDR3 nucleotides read TGTGCCATCAGTGGAAGCAGTGGGGATACGCAGTATTTT.

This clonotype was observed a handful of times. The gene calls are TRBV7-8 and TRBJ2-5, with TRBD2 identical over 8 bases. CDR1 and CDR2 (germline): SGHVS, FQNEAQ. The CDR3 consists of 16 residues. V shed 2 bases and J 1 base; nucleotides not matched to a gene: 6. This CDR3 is CASSLMSGGAQETQYF. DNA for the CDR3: TGTGCCAGCAGCTTAATGTCGGGGGGGGCCCAAGAGACCCAGTACTTC.

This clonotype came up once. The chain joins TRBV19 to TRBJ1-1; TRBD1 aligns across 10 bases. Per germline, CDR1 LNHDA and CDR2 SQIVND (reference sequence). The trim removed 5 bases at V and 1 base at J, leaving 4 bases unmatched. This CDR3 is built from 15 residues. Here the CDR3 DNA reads TGTGCCAGTAGTGCTGACAGGGGGCGGAACACTGAAGCTTTCTTT. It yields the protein CASSADRGRNTEAFF.

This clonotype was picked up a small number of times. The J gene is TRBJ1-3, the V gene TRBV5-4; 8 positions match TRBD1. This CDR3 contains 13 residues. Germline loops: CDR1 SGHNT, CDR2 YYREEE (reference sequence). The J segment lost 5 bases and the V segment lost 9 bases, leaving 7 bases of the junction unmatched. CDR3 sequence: CATYDRGRNTIYF. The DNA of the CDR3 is TGTGCCACCTACGACAGGGGACGAAACACCATATATTTT. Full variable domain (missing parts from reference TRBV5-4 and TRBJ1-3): ETGVTQSPTHLIKTRGQQVTLRCSSQSGHNTVSWYQQALGQGPQFIFQYYREEENGRGNFPPRFSGLQFPNYSSELNVNALELDDSALYLCATYDRGRNTIYFGEGSWLTVV.

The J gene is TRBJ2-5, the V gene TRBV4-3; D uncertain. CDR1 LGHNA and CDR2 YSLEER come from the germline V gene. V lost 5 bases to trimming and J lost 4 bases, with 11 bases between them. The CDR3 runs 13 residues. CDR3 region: CASSADPGETQYF. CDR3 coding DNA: TGCGCCAGCAGCGCAGACCCGGGAGAGACCCAGTACTTC.

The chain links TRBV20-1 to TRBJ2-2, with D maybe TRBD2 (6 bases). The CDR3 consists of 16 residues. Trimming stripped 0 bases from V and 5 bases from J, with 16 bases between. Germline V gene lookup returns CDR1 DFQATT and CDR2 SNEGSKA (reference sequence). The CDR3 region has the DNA TGCAGTGCTAGAGATCGAAGGCTAGCGCTTACCGGGGAGCTGTTTTTT. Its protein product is CSARDRRLALTGELFF.

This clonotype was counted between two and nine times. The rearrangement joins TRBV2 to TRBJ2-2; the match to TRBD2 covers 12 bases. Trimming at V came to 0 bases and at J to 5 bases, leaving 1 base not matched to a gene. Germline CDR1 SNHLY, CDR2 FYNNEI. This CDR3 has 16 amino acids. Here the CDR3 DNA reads TGTGCCAGCAGTGAAGCCGGGACTAGCGGGACCGGGGAGCTGTTTTTT. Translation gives CASSEAGTSGTGELFF.

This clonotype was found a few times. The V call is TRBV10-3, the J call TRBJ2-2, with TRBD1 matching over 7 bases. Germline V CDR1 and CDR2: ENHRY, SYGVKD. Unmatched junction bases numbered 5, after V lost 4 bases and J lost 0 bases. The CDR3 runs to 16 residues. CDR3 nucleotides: TGTGCCATCAGTGGGACAGGACTCTCGAACACCGGGGAGCTGTTTTTT. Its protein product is CAISGTGLSNTGELFF.

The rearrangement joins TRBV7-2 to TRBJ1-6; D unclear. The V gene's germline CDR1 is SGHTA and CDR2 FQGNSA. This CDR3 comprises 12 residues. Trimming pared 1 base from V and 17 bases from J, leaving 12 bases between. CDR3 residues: CASSLGRGPIHF. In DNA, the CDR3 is TGTGCCAGCAGCTTAGGGCGGGGTCCCATCCACTTT.

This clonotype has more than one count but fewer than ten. The CDR3 DNA is TGTGCCAGCAAAAGGACAGGGCGCGAGACCCAGTACTTC. It encodes CASKRTGRETQYF. This rearrangement joins TRBV6-5 to TRBJ2-5; 8 nucleotides line up with TRBD1. With 7 bases clipped from V and 5 bases from J, the junction kept 6 bases outside the gene matches. Per the germline V gene, CDR1 is MNHEY and CDR2 is SVGAGI. The CDR3 is made up of 13 amino acids.

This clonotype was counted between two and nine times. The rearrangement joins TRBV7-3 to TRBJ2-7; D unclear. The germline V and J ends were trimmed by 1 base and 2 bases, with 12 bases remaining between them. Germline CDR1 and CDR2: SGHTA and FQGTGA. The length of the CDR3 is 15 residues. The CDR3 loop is CASSLIASQAYEQYF. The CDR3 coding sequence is TGTGCCAGCAGCTTAATCGCCTCACAAGCCTACGAGCAGTACTTC.